Described below is a single TCR beta chain sequence and its context. What it binds is unknown. The data stem from a study of lymphopenia after photon versus proton radiotherapy. Broader study findings: Survival link was tested only in deceased patients; proton benefit remains a possibility. In patients who died, overall survival fell as post-nadir TCR diversity dropped more. Proton therapy kept repertoires fairly stable, unlike photons, which gained effector/memory cells. After the lymphocyte nadir, photon-treated repertoires showed oligoclonal expansion, especially of CD8+ Temra cells.

V shed 6 bases and J shed 4 bases, with 10 bases lying between them. This CDR3 has 13 amino acids. Germline V gene lookup returns CDR1 MDHEN and CDR2 SYDVKM. Profiled with immunoSEQ multiplex PCR; TCRdb holds only in-frame clones, not every one. The data hold about 26,000 clones, with around 83% observed a single time. The chain recombines TRBV28 with TRBJ1-5, with D perhaps matching TRBD1 (6 bases). This clonotype was obtained from a man aged 25-45 years with gastric cancer. Sequencing used peripheral blood, obtained from a patient treated with photon-based radiotherapy. CDR3 protein: CASRFGQNQPQHF. Written as DNA, the CDR3 is TGTGCCAGCAGATTCGGACAGAATCAGCCCCAGCATTTT. Supplemented by reference TRBV28 and TRBJ1-5, the full variable domain reads DVKVTQSSRYLVKRTGEKVFLECVQDMDHENMFWYRQDPGLGLRLIYFSYDVKMKEKGDIPEGYSVSREKKERFSLILESASTNQTSMYLCASRFGQNQPQHFGDGTRLSIL.